The 9 T cell receptor beta chains presented below share a single source sample, sequenced in a study of cytomegalovirus exposure and HLA in healthy donors. The PCR ran on 60 Vbeta and 13 Jbeta primers. TCRdb keeps only in-frame clones here, not all; method: immunoSEQ multiplex PCR. This repertoire shows about 79,000 clones, over 70% found once; its top ten account for about 9.1%. Sequenced: PBMCs. The receptors come from a man aged 40-49 years in good health and CMV-seropositive.

The table lists this clone with a count of one. This chain links TRBV9 with TRBJ1-2; D is undetermined. The CDR3 is 17 residues long. Trimming shortened V by 0 bases and J by 0 bases, and 15 bases separated the two germline ends. From germline, CDR1 is SGDLS and CDR2 YYNGEE. The CDR3 spells CASSVGGNPLTNYGYTF. The CDR3 DNA reads TGTGCCAGCAGCGTAGGCGGCAACCCGCTAACTAACTATGGCTACACCTTC.

This chain uses TRBV2 with TRBJ2-3; TRBD2 agrees at 10 bases. The CDR3 runs to 14 residues. J gave up 2 bases and V 7 bases, and 3 bases lay outside the gene matches. Germline CDR1 and CDR2: SNHLY and FYNNEI. The CDR3 region is CASTSGGFTDTQYF. In DNA, the CDR3 is TGTGCCAGCACTAGCGGGGGCTTCACAGATACGCAGTATTTT.

J is TRBJ2-5 and V is TRBV7-8; TRBD1 is a possible D gene (6 bases). TRBJ2-7 matches the DNA end more closely, so the J call is doubtful. The CDR3 runs to 13 residues. Per germline, CDR1 SGHVS and CDR2 FQNEAQ. CDR3: CASSARGSYEQYF. CDR3 DNA sequence: TGTGCCAGCAGCGCCAGGGGTTCATACGAGCAGTACTTC.

V usage is TRBV5-1 and J usage is TRBJ1-6; 10 bases are shared with TRBD1. Germline V CDR1 and CDR2: SGHRS, YFSETQ. This CDR3 contains 16 residues. With V trimmed by 6 bases and J by 5 bases, 8 bases remained unmatched. The DNA of the CDR3 is TGCGCCAGCACCCGAGGGACAGGGGAAAATAATTCACCCCTCCACTTT. Translation gives CASTRGTGENNSPLHF. The full variable domain, completed using reference TRBV5-1 and TRBJ1-6, is KAGVTQTPRYLIKTRGQQVTLSCSPISGHRSVSWYQQTPGQGLQFLFEYFSETQRNKGNFPGRFSGRQFSNSRSEMNVSTLELGDSALYLCASTRGTGENNSPLHFGNGTRLTVT.

The V and J genes are TRBV6-1 and TRBJ2-1; D may be TRBD2 (5 bases). Trimming removed 6 bases at V and 4 bases at J, with 13 bases between. The germline V gene encodes CDR1 MNHNS and CDR2 SASEGT. The CDR3 covers 14 residues. CDR3 DNA: TGTGCCAGCAGACGTGACTATCCTTACAATGAGCAGTTCTTC. Residues: CASRRDYPYNEQFF.

This chain uses TRBV18 with TRBJ2-5; TRBD1 matches at 8 bases. The CDR3 contains 17 residues. The trim removed 4 bases at V and 3 bases at J, leaving 13 bases unmatched. Germline assignment: CDR1 KGHSH and CDR2 LQKENI. CDR3 sequence reads: CASSLQTGVWREETQYF. As DNA, the CDR3 is TGTGCCAGCTCACTACAGACAGGGGTGTGGAGGGAAGAGACCCAGTACTTC.

V is TRBV6-6 and J is TRBJ1-2, with 7 bases aligning to TRBD1. The junction had 9 bases not matched to a gene; V was cut back by 5 bases and J by 6 bases. The CDR3 contains 14 residues. The germline gives CDR1 MNHNY, CDR2 SVGAGI (reference sequence). CDR3 DNA sequence: TGTGCCAGCAGTCCCCTCGCGACAGGGAATGGCTACACCTTC. Amino acids: CASSPLATGNGYTF.

The V gene is TRBV7-2, the J gene TRBJ1-4, with D hard to call. The germline V gene has CDR1 SGHTA and CDR2 FQGNSA. The CDR3 is made up of 17 amino acids. The V and J ends lost 1 base and 1 base respectively, with 13 bases between them. The CDR3 DNA follows: TGTGCCAGCAGCTTAGTCCGTGGGGAGGGAACTAATGAAAAACTGTTTTTT. Protein sequence: CASSLVRGEGTNEKLFF. Looking up the rest from reference TRBV7-2 and TRBJ1-4 gives the full variable domain: GAGVSQSPSNKVTEKGKDVELRCDPISGHTALYWYRQSLGQGLEFLIYFQGNSAPDKSGLPSDRFSAERTGGSVSTLTIQRTQQEDSAVYLCASSLVRGEGTNEKLFFGSGTQLSVL.

V usage is TRBV5-1 and J usage is TRBJ1-1; the D gene is possibly TRBD1 (5 bases). V dropped 3 bases and J dropped 3 bases, with 12 bases sitting between them. The CDR3 contains 14 residues. Germline loops: CDR1 SGHRS, CDR2 YFSETQ. The CDR3 bases are TGCGCCAGCAGCTCGGACGGACATTACACTGAAGCTTTCTTT. This sequence encodes CASSSDGHYTEAFF. Variable domain in full (rest from reference TRBV5-1 and TRBJ1-1): KAGVTQTPRYLIKTRGQQVTLSCSPISGHRSVSWYQQTPGQGLQFLFEYFSETQRNKGNFPGRFSGRQFSNSRSEMNVSTLELGDSALYLCASSSDGHYTEAFFGQGTRLTVV.